This note documents a single T cell receptor (beta chain) sequence. The sample originates from a study of blood T cell repertoires in COVID-19. Study-wide context: The United States, Italy and Spain supplied acute and convalescent COVID-19 samples. The analysed material was cDNA or gDNA that came from T cells, B-cell-depleted T cells, or PBMCs.

In the study's own analysis: Amplification from reference gene primers served as the basis for estimated nucleated cell counts. Repertoires were generated with immunoSEQ multiplex PCR, while TCRdb's copy carries only in-frame clones and drops some. V and J calls and clone size are given by that table; D and trimming were obtained from the DNA. The sample contains 200,000 to 250,000 clones, approximately 90% of which appear only once. Sequences were obtained from peripheral blood. The clonotype was recovered from a man between 70 and 80 years old with acute or convalescent COVID-19.

CDR3 amino acids: CASDLDSSNQPQHF. CDR3 sequence (DNA): TGTGCCAGCGACCTCGACAGTAGCAATCAGCCCCAGCATTTT. The chain has TRBV19 and TRBJ1-5; TRBD1 might be the D (5 bases). CDR3 length: 14 amino acids. Germline CDR1 reads LNHDA; CDR2 reads SQIVND (reference sequence). The ends were cut back, 9 bases at V and 0 bases at J, with 12 bases in the middle.